In its sample, the clone carrying this T cell receptor beta chain was seen a few times. The antigen is undetermined. The data were taken from a study of CD8 T cells in ankylosing spondylitis. Study observations and caveats: Peripheral blood held disease-linked clones only at relatively low frequency, and these were CD8+. Earlier studies detected some motif variants in reactive arthritis synovial fluid and blood. The clones that were linked to disease were reported to be significantly enriched in matched synovial fluid samples from ankylosing spondylitis patients. For ankylosing spondylitis blood, a TCR beta motif of about eight highly homologous variants appeared characteristic.

Library preparation for TCR beta used quantitative 5'-RACE with molecular barcodes. TCRdb independently ran MiXCR on the 5' RACE reads; one entry per CDR3 protein. The sample yields 100,000 to 150,000 distinct CDR3 sequences, approximately 17% seen once. The CDR3 covers 16 residues. Germline values: CDR1 SGHRS, CDR2 YFSETQ. The germline V and J ends were trimmed by 1 base and 5 bases, with 16 bases remaining between them. The chain is built from TRBV5-1 and TRBJ2-1; unclear D gene. The source material was blood, either unsorted or a sorted T cell fraction (not recorded which). This sequence originates from a male donor with ankylosing spondylitis. The DNA of the CDR3 is TGCGCCAGCAGCTTGCGCGGTAACTTTGGAGACAATGAGCAGTTCTTC. Amino acid sequence: CASSLRGNFGDNEQFF.